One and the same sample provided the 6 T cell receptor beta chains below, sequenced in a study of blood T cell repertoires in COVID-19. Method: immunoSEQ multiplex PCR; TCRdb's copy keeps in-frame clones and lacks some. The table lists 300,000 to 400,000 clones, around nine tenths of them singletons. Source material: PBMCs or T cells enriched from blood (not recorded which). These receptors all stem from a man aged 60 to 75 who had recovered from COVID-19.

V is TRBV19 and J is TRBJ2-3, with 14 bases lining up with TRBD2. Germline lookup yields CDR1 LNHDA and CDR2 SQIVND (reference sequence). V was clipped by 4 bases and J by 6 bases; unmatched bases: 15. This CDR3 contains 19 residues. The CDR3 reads CASSSPRTSGGQLPDTQYF. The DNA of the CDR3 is TGTGCCAGTAGTAGCCCTCGGACTAGCGGGGGGCAGTTACCTGATACGCAGTATTTT. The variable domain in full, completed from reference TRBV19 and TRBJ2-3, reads DGGITQSPKYLFRKEGQNVTLSCEQNLNHDAMYWYRQDPGQGLRLIYYSQIVNDFQKGDIAEGYSVSREKKESFPLTVTSAQKNPTAFYLCASSSPRTSGGQLPDTQYFGPGTRLTVL.

The chain's CDR3 is CASTQYRYSPLHF. In DNA, the CDR3 is TGTGCCAGCACTCAATATAGATATTCACCCCTCCACTTT. V usage is TRBV6-5 and J usage is TRBJ1-6; the D is unclear. CDR3 size: 13 residues. The germline V gene encodes CDR1 MNHEY and CDR2 SVGAGI. V was shortened by 7 bases and J by 8 bases, with 12 bases between the two germline ends.

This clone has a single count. Here the CDR3 reads CASSSGGPHNEQFF. CDR3 in DNA: TGTGCCAGCAGTAGCGGGGGGCCTCACAATGAGCAGTTCTTC. The V gene is TRBV5-4, the J gene TRBJ2-1, with 10 bases lining up with TRBD2. This CDR3 is 14 amino acids long. The J segment lost 5 bases and the V segment lost 5 bases, leaving 4 bases of the junction unmatched. Germline CDR1 and CDR2: SGHNT and YYREEE (reference sequence).

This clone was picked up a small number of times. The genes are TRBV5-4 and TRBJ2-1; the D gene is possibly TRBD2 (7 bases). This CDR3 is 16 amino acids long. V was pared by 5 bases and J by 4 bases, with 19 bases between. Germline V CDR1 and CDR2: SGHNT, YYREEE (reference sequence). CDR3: CASRRGGGSAYNEQFF. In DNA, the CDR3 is TGTGCCAGCAGAAGGGGGGGCGGGAGCGCATACAATGAGCAGTTCTTC.

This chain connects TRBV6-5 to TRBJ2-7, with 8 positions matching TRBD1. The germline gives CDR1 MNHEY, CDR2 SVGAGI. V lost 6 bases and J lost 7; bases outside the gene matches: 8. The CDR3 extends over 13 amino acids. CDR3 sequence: CASSPGRGREQYF. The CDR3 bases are TGTGCCAGCAGCCCAGGCAGGGGGCGGGAGCAGTACTTC.

CDR3 coding DNA: TGTGCCATCAGCCGGACTAGCGGGACCTACGAGCAGTACTTC. Encoded protein: CAISRTSGTYEQYF. V is TRBV10-3 and J is TRBJ2-7; 12 positions match TRBD2. Germline CDR1 is ENHRY and CDR2 is SYGVKD. The CDR3 contains 14 residues. V was clipped by 6 bases and J by 2 bases; unmatched bases: 2.